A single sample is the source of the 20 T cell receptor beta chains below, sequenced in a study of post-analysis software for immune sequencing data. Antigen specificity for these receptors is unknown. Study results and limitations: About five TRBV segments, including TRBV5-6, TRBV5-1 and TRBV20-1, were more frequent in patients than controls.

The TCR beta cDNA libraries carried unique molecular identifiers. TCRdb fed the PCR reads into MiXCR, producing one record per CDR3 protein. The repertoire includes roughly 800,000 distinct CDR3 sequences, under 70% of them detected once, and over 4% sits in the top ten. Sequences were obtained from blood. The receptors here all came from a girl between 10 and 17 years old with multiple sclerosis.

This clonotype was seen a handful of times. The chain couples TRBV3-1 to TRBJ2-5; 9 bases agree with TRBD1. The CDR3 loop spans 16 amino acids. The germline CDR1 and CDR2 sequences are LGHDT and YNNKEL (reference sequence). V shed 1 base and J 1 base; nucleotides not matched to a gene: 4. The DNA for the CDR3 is TGTGCCAGCAGCCAAGGCGGGGGACAGGGCCAAGAGACCCAGTACTTC. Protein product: CASSQGGGQGQETQYF.

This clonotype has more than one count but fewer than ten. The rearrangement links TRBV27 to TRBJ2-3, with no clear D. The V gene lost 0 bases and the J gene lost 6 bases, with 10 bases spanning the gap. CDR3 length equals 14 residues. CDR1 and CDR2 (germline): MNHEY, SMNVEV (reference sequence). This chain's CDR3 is CASSLSALGDTQYF. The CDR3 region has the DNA TGTGCCAGCAGTTTATCGGCATTGGGGGATACGCAGTATTTT.

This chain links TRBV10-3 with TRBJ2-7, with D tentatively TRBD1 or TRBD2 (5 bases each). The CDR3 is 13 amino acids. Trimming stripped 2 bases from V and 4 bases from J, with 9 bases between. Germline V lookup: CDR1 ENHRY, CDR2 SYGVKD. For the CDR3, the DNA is TGTGCCATCAGTGAGGACAGAGGGTACGAGCAGTACTTC. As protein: CAISEDRGYEQYF.

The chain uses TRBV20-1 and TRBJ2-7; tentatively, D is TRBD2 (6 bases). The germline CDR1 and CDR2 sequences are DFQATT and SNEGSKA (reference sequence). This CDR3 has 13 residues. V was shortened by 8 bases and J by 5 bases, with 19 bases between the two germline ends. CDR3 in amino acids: CSSAGGLRNEQYF. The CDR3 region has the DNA TGCAGTTCAGCGGGCGGCCTCAGGAACGAGCAGTACTTC.

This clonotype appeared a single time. CDR3 nucleotide sequence: TGTGCCAGCAGTGGGGAATTGGAGACCCAGTACTTC. Its protein product is CASSGELETQYF. The V and J genes are TRBV6-5 and TRBJ2-5; D unclear. The V end lost 5 bases, the J end lost 5 bases, and 9 bases lay between the germline ends. This CDR3 has 12 residues. Germline lookup yields CDR1 MNHEY and CDR2 SVGAGI.

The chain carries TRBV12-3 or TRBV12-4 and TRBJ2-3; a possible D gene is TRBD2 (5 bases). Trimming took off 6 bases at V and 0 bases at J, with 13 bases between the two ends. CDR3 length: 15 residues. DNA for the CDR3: TGTGCCAGCAGAAGACTAAGAGTGAGCACAGATACGCAGTATTTT. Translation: CASRRLRVSTDTQYF.

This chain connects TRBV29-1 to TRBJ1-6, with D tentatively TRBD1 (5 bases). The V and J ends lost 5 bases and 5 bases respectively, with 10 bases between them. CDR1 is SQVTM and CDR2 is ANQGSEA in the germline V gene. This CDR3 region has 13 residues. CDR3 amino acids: CSVQGSDNSPLHF. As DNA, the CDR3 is TGCAGCGTTCAGGGTTCCGATAATTCACCCCTCCACTTT.

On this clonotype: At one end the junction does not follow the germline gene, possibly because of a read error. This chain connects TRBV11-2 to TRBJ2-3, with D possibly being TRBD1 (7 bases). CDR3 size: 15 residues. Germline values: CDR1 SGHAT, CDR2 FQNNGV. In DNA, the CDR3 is TGTGCCAGCAGCCCAGGGACCAGGGGGGTAGATATGCAGTATTTT. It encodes CASSPGTRGVDMQYF. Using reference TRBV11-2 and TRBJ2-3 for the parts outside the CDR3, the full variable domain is EAGVAQSPRYKIIEKRQSVAFWCNPISGHATLYWYQQILGQGPKLLIQFQNNGVVDDSQLPKDRFSAERLKGVDSTLKIQPAKLEDSAVYLCASSPGTRGVDMQYFGPGTRLTVL.

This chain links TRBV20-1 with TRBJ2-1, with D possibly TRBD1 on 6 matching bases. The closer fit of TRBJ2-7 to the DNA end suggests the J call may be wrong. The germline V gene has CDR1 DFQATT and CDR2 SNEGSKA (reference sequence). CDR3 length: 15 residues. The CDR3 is CSASRDTLLYNEQYF. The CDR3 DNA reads TGCAGTGCTAGTAGGGACACCCTTCTCTACAATGAGCAGTACTTC.

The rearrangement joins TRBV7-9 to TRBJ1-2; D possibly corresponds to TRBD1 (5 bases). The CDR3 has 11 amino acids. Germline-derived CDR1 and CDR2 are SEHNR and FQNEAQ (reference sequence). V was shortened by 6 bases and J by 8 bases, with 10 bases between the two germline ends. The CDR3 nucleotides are TGTGCCAGCAGGGGACTAGGGGGCTACACCTTC. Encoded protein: CASRGLGGYTF.

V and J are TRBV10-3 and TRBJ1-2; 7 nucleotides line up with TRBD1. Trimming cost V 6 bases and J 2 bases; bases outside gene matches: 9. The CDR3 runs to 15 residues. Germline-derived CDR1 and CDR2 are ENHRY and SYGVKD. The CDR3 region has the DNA TGTGCCATCAGGGCGACAGGGAAACCCAACTATGGCTACACCTTC. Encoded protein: CAIRATGKPNYGYTF.

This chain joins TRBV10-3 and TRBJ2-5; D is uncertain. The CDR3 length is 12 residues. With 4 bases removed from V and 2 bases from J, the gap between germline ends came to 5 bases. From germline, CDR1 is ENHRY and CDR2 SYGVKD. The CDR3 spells CAISAEQETQYF. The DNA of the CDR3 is TGTGCCATCAGTGCGGAGCAAGAGACCCAGTACTTC.

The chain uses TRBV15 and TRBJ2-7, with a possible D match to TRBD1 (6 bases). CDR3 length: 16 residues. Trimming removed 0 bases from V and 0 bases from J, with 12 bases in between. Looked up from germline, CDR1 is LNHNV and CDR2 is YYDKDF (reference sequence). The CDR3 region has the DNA TGTGCCACCAGCAGAGAGGTGGGACATCGCTCCTACGAGCAGTACTTC. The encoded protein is CATSREVGHRSYEQYF.

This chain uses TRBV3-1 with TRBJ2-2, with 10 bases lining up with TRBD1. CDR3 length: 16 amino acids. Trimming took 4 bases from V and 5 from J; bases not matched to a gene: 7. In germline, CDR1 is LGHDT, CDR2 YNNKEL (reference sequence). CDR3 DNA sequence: TGTGCCAGCAGCCTACGACCGGGACAGGGGACCGGGGAGCTGTTTTTT. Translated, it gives CASSLRPGQGTGELFF.

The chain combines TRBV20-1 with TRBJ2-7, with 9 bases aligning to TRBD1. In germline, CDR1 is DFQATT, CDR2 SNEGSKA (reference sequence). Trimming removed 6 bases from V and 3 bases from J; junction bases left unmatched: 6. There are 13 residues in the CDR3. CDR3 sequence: CSAAGQGDYEQYF. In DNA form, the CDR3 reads TGCAGTGCGGCGGGACAGGGCGACTACGAGCAGTACTTC.

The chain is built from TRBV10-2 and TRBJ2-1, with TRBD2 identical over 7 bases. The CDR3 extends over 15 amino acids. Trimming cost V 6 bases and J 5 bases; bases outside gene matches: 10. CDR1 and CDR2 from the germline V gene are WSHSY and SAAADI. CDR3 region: CASSQLAILDNEQFF. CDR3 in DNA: TGCGCCAGCAGCCAACTAGCGATCCTCGACAATGAGCAGTTCTTC.

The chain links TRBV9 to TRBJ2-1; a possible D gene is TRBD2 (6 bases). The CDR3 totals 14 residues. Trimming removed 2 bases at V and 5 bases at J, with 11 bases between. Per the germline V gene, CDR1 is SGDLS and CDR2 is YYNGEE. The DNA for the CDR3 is TGTGCCAGCAGCGTTTACGGGACTCACAATGAGCAGTTCTTC. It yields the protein CASSVYGTHNEQFF.

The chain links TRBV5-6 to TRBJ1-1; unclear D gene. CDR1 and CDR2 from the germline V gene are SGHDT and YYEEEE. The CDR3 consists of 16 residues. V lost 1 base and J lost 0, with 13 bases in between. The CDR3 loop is CASSLYVIAMNTEAFF. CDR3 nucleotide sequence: TGTGCCAGCAGCTTGTATGTCATCGCTATGAACACTGAAGCTTTCTTT.

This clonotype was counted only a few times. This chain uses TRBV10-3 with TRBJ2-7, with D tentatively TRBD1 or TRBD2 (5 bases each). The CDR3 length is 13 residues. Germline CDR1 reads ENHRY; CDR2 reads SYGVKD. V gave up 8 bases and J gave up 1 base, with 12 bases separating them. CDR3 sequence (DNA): TGTGCCATCTCCCGGGACGTTTCCTACGAGCAGTACTTC. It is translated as CAISRDVSYEQYF.

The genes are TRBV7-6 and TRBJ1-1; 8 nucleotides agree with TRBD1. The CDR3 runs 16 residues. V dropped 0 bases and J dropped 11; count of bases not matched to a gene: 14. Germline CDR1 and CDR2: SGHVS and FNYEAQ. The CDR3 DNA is TGTGCCAGCAGCTTAGCCATCGGGGGTACAGGGGGTAGGGCTTTCTTT. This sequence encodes CASSLAIGGTGGRAFF.